This T cell receptor beta chain is drawn from a study of cytomegalovirus exposure and HLA in healthy donors. Comments on this clone: Its specificity is not known.

Whole-study results and caveats: The only immune exposure information that was available was CMV serostatus. As was reported, the classifier diagnosed cytomegalovirus status with high specificity and sensitivity.

Germline CDR1 and CDR2: LNHNV and YYDKDF (reference sequence). V was pared by 9 bases and J by 2 bases, with 19 bases between. This CDR3 is built from 15 residues. Each donor was healthy, and each was a bone marrow donor. Use of 60 Vbeta and 13 Jbeta primers characterized the PCR. Profiling relied on immunoSEQ multiplex PCR, and the TCRdb table lists in-frame clones only, not all of them. The profile covers 130,000 or so clones, with roughly 70% appearing a single time and 6.6% taken by the ten largest. The V gene is TRBV15, the J gene TRBJ2-5; tentative D call: TRBD2 (7 bases). This TCR derives from a man aged 35 to 55 in good health and CMV-seropositive. Sequencing was done on a sample of PBMCs. CDR3 residues: CATKPGGREQETQYF. CDR3 DNA: TGTGCCACGAAACCGGGGGGCCGGGAACAAGAGACCCAGTACTTC.